The source of this T cell receptor beta chain is a study of regulatory T cells in long-lasting Graves disease. Points on this clonotype: What it recognizes is unknown.

The V gene's germline CDR1 is SNHLY and CDR2 FYNNEI. With 5 bases clipped from V and 5 bases from J, the junction kept 8 bases outside the gene matches. The CDR3 covers 15 residues. Construction of the TCR beta libraries employed iRepertoire HTBI primers in conjunction with Arm-PCR of CDR3 regions. TCRdb reprocessed the multiplex PCR reads with MiXCR, giving one entry per CDR3 protein. The top ten clones hold around 21% of a sample with fewer than 400,000 distinct CDR3 sequences, roughly 20% of them seen once. As to time point: persistent/refractory GD, antithyroid drugs over 5 years with positive TRAb. Preparation of the TCR library used RNA extracted from PBMCs. Whole-study findings and limits: Persistent Graves' patients possessed reduced TCR diversity relative to recently diagnosed ones.

The sequencing used peripheral blood mononuclear cells (PBMCs), collected when the disease was refractory, from a patient treated with antithyroid drugs. This receptor was identified in a female donor with Graves disease. The rearrangement uses TRBV2 and TRBJ2-3; 9 bases agree with TRBD1. Written as DNA, the CDR3 is TGTGCCAGCAGTCCGGGACAGGGCTTAAAAGATACGCAGTATTTT. Its translation is CASSPGQGLKDTQYF.